What follows are 15 T cell receptor beta chains derived from one specimen sequenced in a study of T cell repertoires in cytomegalovirus infection (dated by TCRdb to the late 2010s). The intended sense of this specimen's treatment or condition label: in vitro stimulation with specific CMV peptide epitopes to enrich CMV-specific T cells. These TCRs are of unknown antigen specificity. TCRdb names Illumina HiSeq 1500 as the instrument used. The public sequencing data were trimmed at Q25 with fastp and processed into clonotypes with MiXCR by TCRdb, which kept only in-frame beta chains. Rows with one shared CDR3 protein collapse into an entry with the most common genes and DNA. Across this sample there are 750,000 to 950,000 distinct CDR3 sequences, with almost 30% seen only once. Approximately 14% of the sample lies in the top ten. The material sequenced was cultured CD8+ T cells from PBMCs, taken from culture after CMV antigen stimulation. Every receptor here comes from a human donor in good health (CMV status not recorded). Some clones in this sample may be carry-over from other donors' samples.

There are many counts of this clonotype. The rearrangement uses TRBV7-6 and TRBJ1-2, with D perhaps TRBD1 (6 bases). The CDR3 consists of 14 residues. Looked up from germline, CDR1 is SGHVS and CDR2 is FNYEAQ. V lost 1 base, J lost 7 bases, and 13 bases lay in between. CDR3 DNA sequence: TGTGCCAGCAGCTTAGGGCAGGGGATGGGTGGCTACACCTTC. The encoded protein is CASSLGQGMGGYTF.

V is TRBV11-3 and J is TRBJ2-1, with TRBD2 matching 10 bases. J lost 10 bases, V lost 2 bases, and 8 bases had no gene match. The germline CDR1 and CDR2 sequences are SGHNT and YENEEA. The CDR3 is made up of 15 amino acids. The CDR3 loop is CASSLSLAGAREQFF. The CDR3, as DNA: TGTGCCAGCAGCTTAAGTCTAGCGGGGGCTCGAGAGCAGTTCTTC.

V gene TRBV27 combines with J gene TRBJ2-7, with unresolved D. This CDR3 region has 13 residues. Germline lookup yields CDR1 MNHEY and CDR2 SMNVEV (reference sequence). V lost 2 bases and J lost 6, with 11 bases in between. The CDR3 DNA sequence: TGTGCCAGCAGTTTACCGATGGGTGGCGAGCAGTACTTC. Its protein product is CASSLPMGGEQYF.

V gene TRBV10-3 combines with J gene TRBJ1-6; D is unclear. The CDR3 runs 15 residues. CDR1 is ENHRY, CDR2 SYGVKD, per germline. With 3 bases removed from V and 7 bases from J, the gap between germline ends came to 13 bases. The CDR3 DNA is TGTGCCATCAGTGATGAACGGGGAGCAAATTCACCCCTCCACTTT. Translated, it gives CAISDERGANSPLHF.

The chain carries TRBV7-9 and TRBJ1-1; tentative D call: TRBD1 (5 bases). The length of the CDR3 is 16 residues. V was cut by 7 bases and J by 3 bases, with 21 bases left in between. The germline gives CDR1 SEHNR, CDR2 FQNEAQ (reference sequence). In DNA, the CDR3 is TGTGCCAGCACCACAACTGGGGGGGGGAGGGACACTGAAGCTTTCTTT. Amino acids: CASTTTGGGRDTEAFF. Filled out from reference TRBV7-9 and TRBJ1-1, the complete variable domain reads DTGVSQNPRHKITKRGQNVTFRCDPISEHNRLYWYRQTLGQGPEFLTYFQNEAQLEKSRLLSDRFSAERPKGSFSTLEIQRTEQGDSAMYLCASTTTGGGRDTEAFFGQGTRLTVV.

CDR3 nucleotide sequence: TGTGCCAGCAGCCTAAAGGCAGGACTAATGAAGAAACTGTTTTTT. Translation: CASSLKAGLMKKLFF. The chain recombines TRBV6-6 with TRBJ1-4, with no clear D. There are 15 residues in the CDR3. Trimming took 6 bases from V and 11 from J, leaving 22 bases between them. Germline V gives CDR1 MNHNY, CDR2 SVGAGI (reference sequence).

This clonotype has at least ten counts. One end of the junction varies from germline; a read error may be responsible. The V gene is TRBV7-6, the J gene TRBJ2-5; D is uncertain. The CDR3 is 12 residues long. Germline V lookup: CDR1 SGHVS, CDR2 FNYEAQ. CDR3 residues: CASSSPSETQYF. The CDR3 DNA reads TGTGCTAGCAGCAGTCCCTCAGAGACCCAGTACTTC.

The J gene is TRBJ1-4, the V gene TRBV7-9; 7 bases match TRBD1. The ends lost 3 bases at V and 5 bases at J; junction bases unmatched: 9. Germline V lookup: CDR1 SEHNR, CDR2 FQNEAQ (reference sequence). This CDR3 comprises 16 residues. The CDR3 coding sequence is TGTGCCAGCAGCTTCCTTATGACAGGGAAGAATGAAAAACTGTTTTTT. Its translation: CASSFLMTGKNEKLFF.

This chain joins TRBV10-3 and TRBJ2-3, with D perhaps given as TRBD1 or TRBD2 (5 bases each). CDR3 length equals 17 residues. Trimming left V 2 bases short and J 6 bases short, with 21 bases between. In germline, CDR1 is ENHRY, CDR2 SYGVKD. CDR3 DNA sequence: TGTGCCATCAGTGAGAAGATATGGGACCCACTGGGGGATACGCAGTATTTT. Its protein is CAISEKIWDPLGDTQYF.

The sample holds a few counts of this clonotype. The chain employs TRBV7-6 and TRBJ2-7; 12 bases align to TRBD1. The CDR3 extends over 17 amino acids. CDR1 and CDR2 (germline): SGHVS, FNYEAQ. Trimming took 5 bases from V and 5 from J; bases not matched to a gene: 13. CDR3 amino acids: CASSEGTGDRGLDEQYF. As DNA, the CDR3 is TGTGCCAGCAGCGAGGGAACCGGGGACAGGGGGCTTGACGAGCAGTACTTC.

The rearrangement joins TRBV4-2 to TRBJ2-7; the D gene is possibly TRBD2 (6 bases). Germline V gives CDR1 LGHNA, CDR2 YNFKEQ. The length of the CDR3 is 15 residues. The ends were cut back, 0 bases at V and 1 base at J, with 10 bases in the middle. The DNA of the CDR3 is TGTGCCAGCAGCCAAGATTGGGACTCTTCCTACGAGCAGTACGTC. It codes for CASSQDWDSSYEQYV.

This clonotype was observed a few times. The CDR3: CASYSGANVLTF. CDR3 nucleotide sequence: TGTGCCAGCTACTCTGGGGCCAACGTCCTGACTTTC. V gene TRBV6-1 combines with J gene TRBJ2-6; D is unresolved. The length of the CDR3 is 12 residues. Germline CDR1 and CDR2: MNHNS and SASEGT. Trimming stripped 8 bases from V and 0 bases from J, with 2 bases between.

This chain links TRBV13 with TRBJ1-1; weak D call: TRBD1 (5 bases). CDR1 is PRHDT, CDR2 FYEKMQ, per germline (reference sequence). V was cut by 3 bases and J by 4 bases, with 12 bases left in between. The CDR3 loop spans 14 amino acids. This chain's CDR3 is CASSLGIRGTEAFF. For the CDR3, the DNA is TGTGCCAGCAGCTTGGGGATAAGGGGCACTGAAGCTTTCTTT.

The CDR3 reads CASRQAPGQVTDTQYF. The DNA of the CDR3 is TGTGCCAGCCGCCAGGCCCCGGGACAAGTCACAGATACGCAGTATTTT. The rearrangement uses TRBV6-6 and TRBJ2-3; a weak D match, TRBD1 (6 bases). The CDR3 covers 16 residues. Between the trimmed V and J ends, which lost 8 bases and 2 bases, there was a span of 20 bases. Germline V gives CDR1 MNHNY, CDR2 SVGAGI (reference sequence).

This chain uses TRBV20-1 with TRBJ2-5, with 8 bases fitting TRBD2. The V gene's germline CDR1 is DFQATT and CDR2 SNEGSKA (reference sequence). The CDR3 has 14 residues. J was trimmed by 4 bases and V by 3 bases; bases with no gene match: 7. The CDR3 DNA follows: TGCAGTGCTAGTCCAGCGGGGGAGTTAGAGACCCAGTACTTC. The encoded protein is CSASPAGELETQYF.